This T cell receptor beta chain originates from a study of cytomegalovirus exposure and HLA in healthy donors. This CDR3 region has 13 residues. CDR1 KGHSH and CDR2 LQKENI come from the germline V gene. The V gene lost 2 bases and the J gene lost 3 bases, with 5 bases spanning the gap. Study-level points and caveats: DRB1 showed the most TCR associations and HLA-C the fewest in a later analysis, as rates varied by HLA locus. Most of the CMV-associated TCR beta chains (in a later analysis) appeared to be HLA-restricted. Both high specificity and high sensitivity reportedly marked the classifier's diagnosis of cytomegalovirus status.

In regard to this clone: Its antigen is unknown.

This PCR relied on a set of 60 Vbeta primers and 13 Jbeta primers. Clones were sequenced by immunoSEQ multiplex PCR, and TCRdb holds only the in-frame ones, with some missing. Here the sample spans 90,000 to 130,000 clones, 75% to 90% being singletons. The gene calls are TRBV18 and TRBJ1-5; no clear D. The receptor's source is a man aged 35 to 55 in good health and CMV-seronegative. Sequencing was performed on PBMCs. The CDR3 sequence: CASSPDYNQPQHF. The CDR3 coding sequence is TGTGCCAGCTCACCAGACTACAATCAGCCCCAGCATTTT.